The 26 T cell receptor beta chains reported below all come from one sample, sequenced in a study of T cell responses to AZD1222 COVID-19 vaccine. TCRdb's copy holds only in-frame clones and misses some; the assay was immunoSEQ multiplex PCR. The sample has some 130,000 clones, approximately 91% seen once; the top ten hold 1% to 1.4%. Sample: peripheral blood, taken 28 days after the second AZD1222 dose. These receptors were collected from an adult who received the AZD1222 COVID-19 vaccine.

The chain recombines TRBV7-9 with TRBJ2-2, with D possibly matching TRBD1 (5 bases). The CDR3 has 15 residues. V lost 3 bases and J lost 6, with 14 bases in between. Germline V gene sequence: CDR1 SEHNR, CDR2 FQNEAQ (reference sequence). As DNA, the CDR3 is TGTGCCAGCAGCTTGCAGGGTTCGGGCCCCGGGGAGCTGTTTTTT. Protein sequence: CASSLQGSGPGELFF. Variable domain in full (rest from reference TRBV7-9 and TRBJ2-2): DTGVSQNPRHKITKRGQNVTFRCDPISEHNRLYWYRQTLGQGPEFLTYFQNEAQLEKSRLLSDRFSAERPKGSFSTLEIQRTEQGDSAMYLCASSLQGSGPGELFFGEGSRLTVL.

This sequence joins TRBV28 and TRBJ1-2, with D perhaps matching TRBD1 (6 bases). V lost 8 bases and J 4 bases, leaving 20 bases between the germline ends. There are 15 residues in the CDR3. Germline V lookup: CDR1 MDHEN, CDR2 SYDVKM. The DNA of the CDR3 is TGTGCCAGCTTCCCAAATGACAGGCCTACCTATGGCTACACCTTC. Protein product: CASFPNDRPTYGYTF.

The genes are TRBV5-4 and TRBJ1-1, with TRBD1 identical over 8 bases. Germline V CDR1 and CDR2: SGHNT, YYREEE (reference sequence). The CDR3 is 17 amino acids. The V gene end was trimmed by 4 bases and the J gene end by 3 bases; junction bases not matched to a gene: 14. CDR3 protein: CASSAGQGKGVDTEAFF. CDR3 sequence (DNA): TGTGCCAGCAGCGCCGGACAGGGAAAGGGGGTGGACACTGAAGCTTTCTTT.

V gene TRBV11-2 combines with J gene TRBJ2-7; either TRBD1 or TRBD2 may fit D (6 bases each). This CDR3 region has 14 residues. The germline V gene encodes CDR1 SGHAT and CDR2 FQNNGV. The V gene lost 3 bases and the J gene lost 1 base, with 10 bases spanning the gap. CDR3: CASSFWGASYEQYF. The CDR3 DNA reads TGTGCCAGCAGCTTTTGGGGGGCTTCCTACGAGCAGTACTTC.

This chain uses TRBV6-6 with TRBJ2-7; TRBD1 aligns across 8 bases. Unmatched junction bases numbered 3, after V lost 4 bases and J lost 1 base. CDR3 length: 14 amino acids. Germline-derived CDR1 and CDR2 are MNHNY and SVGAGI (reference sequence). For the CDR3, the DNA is TGTGCCAGCAGTTCGGGACAGGCGTCCTACGAGCAGTACTTC. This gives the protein CASSSGQASYEQYF.

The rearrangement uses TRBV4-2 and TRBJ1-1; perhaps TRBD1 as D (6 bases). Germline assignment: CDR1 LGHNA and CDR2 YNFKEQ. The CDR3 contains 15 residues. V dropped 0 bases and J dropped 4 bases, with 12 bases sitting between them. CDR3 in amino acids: CASSQEQGWATEAFF. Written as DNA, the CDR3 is TGTGCCAGCAGCCAAGAGCAGGGGTGGGCCACTGAAGCTTTCTTT.

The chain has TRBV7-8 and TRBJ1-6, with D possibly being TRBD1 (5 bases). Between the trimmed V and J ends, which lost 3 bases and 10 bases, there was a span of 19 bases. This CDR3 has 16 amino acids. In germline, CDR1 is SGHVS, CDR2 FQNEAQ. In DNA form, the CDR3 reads TGTGCCAGCAGCTTTGGGGCGACCCCCATAGGGTCACCCCTCCACTTT. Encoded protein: CASSFGATPIGSPLHF.

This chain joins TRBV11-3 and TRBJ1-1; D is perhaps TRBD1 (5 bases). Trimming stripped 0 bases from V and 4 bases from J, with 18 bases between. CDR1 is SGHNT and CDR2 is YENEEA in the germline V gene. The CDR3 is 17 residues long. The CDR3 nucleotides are TGTGCCAGCAGCTTAGAGGACACCGGTAGTGTCGGCACTGAAGCTTTCTTT. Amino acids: CASSLEDTGSVGTEAFF.

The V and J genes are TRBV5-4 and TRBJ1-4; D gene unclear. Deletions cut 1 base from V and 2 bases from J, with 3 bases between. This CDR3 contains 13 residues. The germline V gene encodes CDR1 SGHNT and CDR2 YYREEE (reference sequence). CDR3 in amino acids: CASSLKTNEKLFF. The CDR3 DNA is TGTGCCAGCAGCTTGAAGACTAATGAAAAACTGTTTTTT.

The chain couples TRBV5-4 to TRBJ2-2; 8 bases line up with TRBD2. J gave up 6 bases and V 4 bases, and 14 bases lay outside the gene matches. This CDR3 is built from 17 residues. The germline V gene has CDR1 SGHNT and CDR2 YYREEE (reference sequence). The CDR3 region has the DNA TGTGCCAGCAGCGGGGGGACTAGTTGGAGTGGTCCCGGGGAGCTGTTTTTT. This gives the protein CASSGGTSWSGPGELFF.

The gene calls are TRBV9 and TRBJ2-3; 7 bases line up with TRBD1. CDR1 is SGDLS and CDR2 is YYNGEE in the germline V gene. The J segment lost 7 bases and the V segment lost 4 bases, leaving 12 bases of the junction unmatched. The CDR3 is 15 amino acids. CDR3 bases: TGTGCCAGCAGCTCCCGGACAGGATTAATAAATACGCAGTATTTT. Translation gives CASSSRTGLINTQYF.

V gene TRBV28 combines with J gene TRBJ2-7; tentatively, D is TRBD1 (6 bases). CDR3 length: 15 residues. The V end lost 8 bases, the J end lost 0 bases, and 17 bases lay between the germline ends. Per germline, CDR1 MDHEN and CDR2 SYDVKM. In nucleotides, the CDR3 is TGTGCCAGCCCGGCCGGACAGCCTGACTCCTACGAGCAGTACTTC. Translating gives CASPAGQPDSYEQYF.

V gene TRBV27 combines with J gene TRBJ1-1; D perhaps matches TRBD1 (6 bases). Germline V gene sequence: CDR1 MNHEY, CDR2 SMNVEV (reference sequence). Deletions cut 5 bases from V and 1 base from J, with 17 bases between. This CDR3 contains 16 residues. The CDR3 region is CASSPRVGGANTEAFF. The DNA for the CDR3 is TGTGCCAGCAGTCCGAGGGTTGGGGGGGCGAACACTGAAGCTTTCTTT.

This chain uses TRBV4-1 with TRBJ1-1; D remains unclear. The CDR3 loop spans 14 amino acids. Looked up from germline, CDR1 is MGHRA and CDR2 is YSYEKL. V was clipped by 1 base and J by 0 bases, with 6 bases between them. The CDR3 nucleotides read TGCGCCAGCAGCCAAGGGCCTATGAACACTGAAGCTTTCTTT. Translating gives CASSQGPMNTEAFF.

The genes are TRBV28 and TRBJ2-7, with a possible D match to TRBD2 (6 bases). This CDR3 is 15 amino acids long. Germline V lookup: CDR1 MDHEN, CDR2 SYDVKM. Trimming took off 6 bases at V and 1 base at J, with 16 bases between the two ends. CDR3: CASSHGGIPSYEQYF. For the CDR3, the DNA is TGTGCCAGCAGCCATGGGGGGATCCCTTCCTACGAGCAGTACTTC. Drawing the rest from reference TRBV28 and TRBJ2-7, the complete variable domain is DVKVTQSSRYLVKRTGEKVFLECVQDMDHENMFWYRQDPGLGLRLIYFSYDVKMKEKGDIPEGYSVSREKKERFSLILESASTNQTSMYLCASSHGGIPSYEQYFGPGTRLTVT.

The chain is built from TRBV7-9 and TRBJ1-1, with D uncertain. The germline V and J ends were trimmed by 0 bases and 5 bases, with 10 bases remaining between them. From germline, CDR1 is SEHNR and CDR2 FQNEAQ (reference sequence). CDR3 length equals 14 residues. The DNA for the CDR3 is TGTGCCAGCAGCTTAGCTGCTCGGTTTACTGAAGCTTTCTTT. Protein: CASSLAARFTEAFF.

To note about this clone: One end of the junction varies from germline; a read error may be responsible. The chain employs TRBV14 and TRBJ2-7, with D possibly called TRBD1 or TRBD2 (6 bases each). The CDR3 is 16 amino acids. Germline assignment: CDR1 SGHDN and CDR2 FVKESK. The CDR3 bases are TGTGCCAGCAGCCAAGGTCCCCGGGGGCGCTCCTACAAGCAGTACTTC. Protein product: CASSQGPRGRSYKQYF.

CDR3 sequence: CASSIKQGARARPQHF. As DNA, the CDR3 is TGTGCCAGTAGTATTAAACAGGGGGCGCGGGCTCGGCCCCAGCATTTT. V is TRBV19 and J is TRBJ1-5; 9 nucleotides agree with TRBD1. V shed 3 bases and J 9 bases; nucleotides not matched to a gene: 12. CDR1 is LNHDA and CDR2 is SQIVND in the germline V gene (reference sequence). The CDR3 consists of 16 residues.

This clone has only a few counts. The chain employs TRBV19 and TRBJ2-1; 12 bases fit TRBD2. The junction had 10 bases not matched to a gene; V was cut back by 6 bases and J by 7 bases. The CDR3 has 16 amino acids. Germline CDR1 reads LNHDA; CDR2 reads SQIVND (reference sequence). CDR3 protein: CASRFPLAGGGNEQFF. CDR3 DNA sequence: TGTGCCAGTAGATTCCCACTAGCGGGAGGTGGAAATGAGCAGTTCTTC.

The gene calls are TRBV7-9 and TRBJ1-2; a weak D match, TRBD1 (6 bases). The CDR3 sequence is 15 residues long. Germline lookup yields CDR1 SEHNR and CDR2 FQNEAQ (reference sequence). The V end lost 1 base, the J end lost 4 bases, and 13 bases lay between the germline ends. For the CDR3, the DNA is TGTGCCAGCAGCTTAGGGGGGGGCTTGCCCTATGGCTACACCTTC. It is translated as CASSLGGGLPYGYTF.

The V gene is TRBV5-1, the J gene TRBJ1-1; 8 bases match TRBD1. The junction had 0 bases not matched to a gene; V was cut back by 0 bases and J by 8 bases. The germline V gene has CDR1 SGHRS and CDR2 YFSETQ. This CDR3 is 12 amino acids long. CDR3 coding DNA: TGCGCCAGCAGCTTGGGACAGGGGGAAGCTTTCTTT. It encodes CASSLGQGEAFF.

The CDR3 region is CASSMTTRMNTEAFF. The CDR3 DNA follows: TGTGCCAGCAGCATGACGACAAGAATGAACACTGAAGCTTTCTTT. This chain links TRBV5-6 with TRBJ1-1, with D uncertain. The germline CDR1 and CDR2 sequences are SGHDT and YYEEEE. The ends were cut back, 4 bases at V and 0 bases at J, with 13 bases in the middle. CDR3 size: 15 residues.

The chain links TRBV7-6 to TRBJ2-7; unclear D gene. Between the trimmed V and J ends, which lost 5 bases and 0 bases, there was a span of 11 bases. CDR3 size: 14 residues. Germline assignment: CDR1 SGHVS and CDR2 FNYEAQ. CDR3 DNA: TGTGCCAGCAGCCCAGCTGGCACCTCCTACGAGCAGTACTTC. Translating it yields CASSPAGTSYEQYF.

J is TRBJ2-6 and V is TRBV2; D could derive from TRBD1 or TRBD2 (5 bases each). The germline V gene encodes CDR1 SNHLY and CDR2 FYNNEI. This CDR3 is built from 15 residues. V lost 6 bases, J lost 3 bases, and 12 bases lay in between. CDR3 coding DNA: TGTGCCAGCAGATTCGAGGGGATTGGGGCCAACGTCCTGACTTTC. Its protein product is CASRFEGIGANVLTF.

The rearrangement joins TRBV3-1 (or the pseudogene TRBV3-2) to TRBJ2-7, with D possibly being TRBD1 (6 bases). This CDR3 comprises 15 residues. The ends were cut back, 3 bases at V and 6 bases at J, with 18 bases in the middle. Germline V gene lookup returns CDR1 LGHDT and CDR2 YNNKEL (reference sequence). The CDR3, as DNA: TGTGCCAGCAGCCAGGACCAGGACAGCTTTGCCGAGCAGTACTTC. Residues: CASSQDQDSFAEQYF.

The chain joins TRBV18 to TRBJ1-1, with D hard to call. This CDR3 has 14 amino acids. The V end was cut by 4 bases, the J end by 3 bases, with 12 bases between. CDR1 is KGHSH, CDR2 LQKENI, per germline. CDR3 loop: CASSLSAGDTEAFF. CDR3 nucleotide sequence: TGTGCCAGCTCACTTTCCGCGGGAGACACTGAAGCTTTCTTT.